The T cell receptor (beta chain) described here comes from a study of radiotherapy plus CTLA-4 blockade in lung cancer. The CDR3 is 14 residues long. CDR1 and CDR2 from the germline V gene are LNHNV and YYDKDF (reference sequence). Trimming stripped 3 bases from V and 2 bases from J, with 7 bases between. Profiled with immunoSEQ multiplex PCR; TCRdb holds only in-frame clones, not every one. The table lists about 62,000 clones, more than 70% of them singletons. This clonotype was sampled from a human donor with non-small cell lung cancer who had a complete response to radiotherapy plus ipilimumab. The chain links TRBV15 to TRBJ2-2; D unclear. The sample was peripheral blood, taken from a patient treated with radiotherapy plus ipilimumab. CDR3 amino acids: CATSSPVNTGELFF. The DNA for the CDR3 is TGTGCCACCAGCAGTCCCGTAAACACCGGGGAGCTGTTTTTT. Filled out from reference TRBV15 and TRBJ2-2, the complete variable domain reads DAMVIQNPRYQVTQFGKPVTLSCSQTLNHNVMYWYQQKSSQAPKLLFHYYDKDFNNEADTPDNFQSRRPNTSFCFLDIRSPGLGDTAMYLCATSSPVNTGELFFGEGSRLTVL.